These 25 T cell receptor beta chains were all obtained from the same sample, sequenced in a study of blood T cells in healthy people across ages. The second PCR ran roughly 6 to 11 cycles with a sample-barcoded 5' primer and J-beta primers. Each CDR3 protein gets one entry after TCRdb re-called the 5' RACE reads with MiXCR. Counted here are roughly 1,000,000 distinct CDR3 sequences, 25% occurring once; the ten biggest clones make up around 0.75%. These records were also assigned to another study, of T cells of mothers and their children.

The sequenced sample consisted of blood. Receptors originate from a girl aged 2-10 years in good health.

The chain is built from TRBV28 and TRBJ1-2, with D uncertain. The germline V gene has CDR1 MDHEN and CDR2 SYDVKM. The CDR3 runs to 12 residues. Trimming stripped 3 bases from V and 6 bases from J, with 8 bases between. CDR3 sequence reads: CASSFLIDGYTF. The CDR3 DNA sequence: TGTGCCAGCAGTTTCCTTATCGATGGCTACACCTTC.

The CDR3 DNA sequence: TGTGCCAGCATTTGGGGGCTTGGTGGCTACACCTTC. The encoded protein is CASIWGLGGYTF. J is TRBJ1-2 and V is TRBV6-1; weak D call: TRBD1 (6 bases). Trimming removed 7 bases from V and 7 bases from J, with 13 bases in between. The CDR3 is 12 residues long. Germline CDR1 reads MNHNS; CDR2 reads SASEGT.

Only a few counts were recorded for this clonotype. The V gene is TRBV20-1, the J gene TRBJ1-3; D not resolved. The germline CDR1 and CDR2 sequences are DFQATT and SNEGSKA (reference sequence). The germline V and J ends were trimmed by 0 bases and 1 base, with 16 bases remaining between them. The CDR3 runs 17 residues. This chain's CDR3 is CSARDFRGGPSGNTIYF. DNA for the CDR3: TGCAGTGCTAGAGATTTTCGTGGAGGGCCTTCTGGAAACACCATATATTTT.

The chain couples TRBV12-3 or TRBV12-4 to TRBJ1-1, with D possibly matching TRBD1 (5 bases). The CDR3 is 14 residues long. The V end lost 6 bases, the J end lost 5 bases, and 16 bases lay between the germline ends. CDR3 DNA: TGTGCCAGCAGGGACGGGACCCAAGGAACTGAAGCTTTCTTT. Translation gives CASRDGTQGTEAFF.

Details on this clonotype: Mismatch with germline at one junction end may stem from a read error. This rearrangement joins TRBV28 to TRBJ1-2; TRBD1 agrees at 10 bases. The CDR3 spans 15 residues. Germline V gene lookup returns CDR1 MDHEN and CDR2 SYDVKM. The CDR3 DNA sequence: TGTGCCAGCAGTTTATCTGACAGGGGGCTCGTTGGCTGCACCTTC. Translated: CASSLSDRGLVGCTF.

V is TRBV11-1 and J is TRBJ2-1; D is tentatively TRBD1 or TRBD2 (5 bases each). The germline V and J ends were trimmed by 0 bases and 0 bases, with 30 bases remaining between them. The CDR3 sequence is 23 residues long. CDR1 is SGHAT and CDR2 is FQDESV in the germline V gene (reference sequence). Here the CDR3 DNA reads TGTGCCAGCAGCTTAGCGCCGAATGGTTTTGAGGGTATAGGGGCGATCTCCTACAATGAGCAGTTCTTC. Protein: CASSLAPNGFEGIGAISYNEQFF.

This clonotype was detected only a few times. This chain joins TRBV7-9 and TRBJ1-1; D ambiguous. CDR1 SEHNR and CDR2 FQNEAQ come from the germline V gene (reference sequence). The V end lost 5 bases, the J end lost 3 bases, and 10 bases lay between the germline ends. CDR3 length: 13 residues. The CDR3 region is CASSAPGYTEAFF. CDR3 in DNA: TGTGCCAGCAGCGCCCCGGGGTACACTGAAGCTTTCTTT.

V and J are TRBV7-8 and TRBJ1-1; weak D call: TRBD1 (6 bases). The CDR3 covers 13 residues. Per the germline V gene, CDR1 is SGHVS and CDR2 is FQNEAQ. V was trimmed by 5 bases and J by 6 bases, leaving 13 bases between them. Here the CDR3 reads CASSHSGGPEAFF. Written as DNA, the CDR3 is TGTGCCAGCAGCCATTCGGGGGGCCCTGAAGCTTTCTTT.

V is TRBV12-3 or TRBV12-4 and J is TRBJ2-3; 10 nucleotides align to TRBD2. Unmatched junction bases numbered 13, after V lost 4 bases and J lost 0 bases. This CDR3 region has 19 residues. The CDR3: CASSWFSGGKRSSTDTQYF. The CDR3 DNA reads TGTGCCAGCAGTTGGTTTAGCGGGGGGAAAAGATCTAGCACAGATACGCAGTATTTT.

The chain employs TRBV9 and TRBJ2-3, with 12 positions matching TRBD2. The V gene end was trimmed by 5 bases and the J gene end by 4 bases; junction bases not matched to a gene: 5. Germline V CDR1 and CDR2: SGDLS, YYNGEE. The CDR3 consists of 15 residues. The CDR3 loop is CASSVPSGGADTQYF. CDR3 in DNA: TGTGCCAGCAGTGTTCCTAGCGGGGGGGCAGATACGCAGTATTTT.

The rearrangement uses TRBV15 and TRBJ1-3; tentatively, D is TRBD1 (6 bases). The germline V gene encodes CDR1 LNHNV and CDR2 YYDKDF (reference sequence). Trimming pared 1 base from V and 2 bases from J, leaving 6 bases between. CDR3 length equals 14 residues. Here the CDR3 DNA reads TGTGCCACCAGCAGAGGGACAGCTGGAAACACCATATATTTT. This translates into CATSRGTAGNTIYF. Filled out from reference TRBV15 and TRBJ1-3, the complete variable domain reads DAMVIQNPRYQVTQFGKPVTLSCSQTLNHNVMYWYQQKSSQAPKLLFHYYDKDFNNEADTPDNFQSRRPNTSFCFLDIRSPGLGDTAMYLCATSRGTAGNTIYFGEGSWLTVV.

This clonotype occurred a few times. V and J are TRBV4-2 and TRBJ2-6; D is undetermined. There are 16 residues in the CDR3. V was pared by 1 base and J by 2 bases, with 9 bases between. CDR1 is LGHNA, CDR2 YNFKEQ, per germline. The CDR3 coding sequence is TGTGCCAGCAGCCAAGTTTCTGGCGCTGGGGCCAACGTCCTGACTTTC. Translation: CASSQVSGAGANVLTF.

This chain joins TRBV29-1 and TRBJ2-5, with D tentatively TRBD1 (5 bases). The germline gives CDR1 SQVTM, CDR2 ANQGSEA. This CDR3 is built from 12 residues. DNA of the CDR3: TGCAGTGTGGACCGACAGAGAGAGACCCAGTACTTC. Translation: CSVDRQRETQYF.

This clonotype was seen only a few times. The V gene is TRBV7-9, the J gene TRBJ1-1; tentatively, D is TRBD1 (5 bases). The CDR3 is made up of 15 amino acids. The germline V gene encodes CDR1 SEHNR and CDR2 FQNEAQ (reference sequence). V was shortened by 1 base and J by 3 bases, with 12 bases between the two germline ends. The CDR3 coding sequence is TGTGCCAGCAGCTTAGGGGGCGGAGGGGACACTGAAGCTTTCTTT. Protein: CASSLGGGGDTEAFF.

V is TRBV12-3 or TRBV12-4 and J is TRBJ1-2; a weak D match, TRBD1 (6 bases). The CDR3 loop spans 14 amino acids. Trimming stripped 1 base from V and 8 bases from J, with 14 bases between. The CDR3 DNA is TGTGCCAGCAGTTTAGGAGCGGGGGGCTTGGGCTACACCTTC. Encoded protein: CASSLGAGGLGYTF.

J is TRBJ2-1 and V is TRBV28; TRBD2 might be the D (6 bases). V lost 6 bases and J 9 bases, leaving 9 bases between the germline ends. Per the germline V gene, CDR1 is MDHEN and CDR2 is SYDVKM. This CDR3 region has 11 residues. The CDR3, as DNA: TGTGCCAGCAGGCTAGCGTCTGAGCAGTTCTTC. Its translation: CASRLASEQFF.

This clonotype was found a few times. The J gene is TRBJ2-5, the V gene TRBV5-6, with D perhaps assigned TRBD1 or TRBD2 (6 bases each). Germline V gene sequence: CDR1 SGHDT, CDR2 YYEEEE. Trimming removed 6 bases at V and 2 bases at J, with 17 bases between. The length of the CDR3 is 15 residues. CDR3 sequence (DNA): TGTGCCAGCACCTCATTTCGGGGGCGGCAAGAGACCCAGTACTTC. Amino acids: CASTSFRGRQETQYF.

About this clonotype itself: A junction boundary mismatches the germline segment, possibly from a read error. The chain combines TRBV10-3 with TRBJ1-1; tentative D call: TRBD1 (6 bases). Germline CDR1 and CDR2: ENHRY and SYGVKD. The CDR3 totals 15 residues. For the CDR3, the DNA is TGTACCATCAGCGAAACAGGGATTAGGGTCACTGAAGCTTTCTTT. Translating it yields CTISETGIRVTEAFF.

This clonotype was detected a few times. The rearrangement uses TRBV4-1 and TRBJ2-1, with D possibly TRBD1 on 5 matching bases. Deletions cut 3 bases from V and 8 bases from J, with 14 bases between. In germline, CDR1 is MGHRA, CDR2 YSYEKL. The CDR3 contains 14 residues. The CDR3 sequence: CASSHVREEDEQFF. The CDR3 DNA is TGCGCCAGCAGCCATGTCAGGGAAGAAGATGAGCAGTTCTTC.

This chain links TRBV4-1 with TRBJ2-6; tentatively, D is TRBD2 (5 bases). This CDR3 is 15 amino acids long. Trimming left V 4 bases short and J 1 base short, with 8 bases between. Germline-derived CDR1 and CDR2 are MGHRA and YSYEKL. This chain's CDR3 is CASSPEDSGANVLTF. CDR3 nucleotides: TGCGCCAGCAGCCCGGAGGATTCTGGGGCCAACGTCCTGACTTTC.

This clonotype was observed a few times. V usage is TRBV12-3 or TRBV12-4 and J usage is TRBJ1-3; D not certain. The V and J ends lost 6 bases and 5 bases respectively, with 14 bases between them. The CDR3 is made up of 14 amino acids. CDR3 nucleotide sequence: TGTGCCAGCAGCCTCTCTACCCCTAGAAACACCATATATTTT. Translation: CASSLSTPRNTIYF.

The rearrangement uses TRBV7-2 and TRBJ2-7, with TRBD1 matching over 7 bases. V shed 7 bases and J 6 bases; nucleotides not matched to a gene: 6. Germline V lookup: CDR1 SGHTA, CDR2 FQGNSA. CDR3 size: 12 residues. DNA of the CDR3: TGTGCCAGCAACAACAGGGGATCCGAGCAGTACTTC. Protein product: CASNNRGSEQYF.

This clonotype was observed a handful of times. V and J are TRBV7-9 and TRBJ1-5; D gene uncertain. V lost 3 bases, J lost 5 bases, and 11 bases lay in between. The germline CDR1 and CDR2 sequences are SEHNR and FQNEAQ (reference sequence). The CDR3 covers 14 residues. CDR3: CASSFGPDYQPQHF. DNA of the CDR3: TGTGCCAGCAGCTTCGGGCCAGACTATCAGCCCCAGCATTTT.

This chain's CDR3 is CASSSLFDRSTDTQYF. DNA for the CDR3: TGTGCCAGCAGCTCCCTCTTCGACAGGAGCACAGATACGCAGTATTTT. This chain joins TRBV7-9 and TRBJ2-3; tentative D call: TRBD1 (6 bases). The germline gives CDR1 SEHNR, CDR2 FQNEAQ (reference sequence). This CDR3 is built from 16 residues. V was clipped by 4 bases and J by 0 bases, with 14 bases between them.

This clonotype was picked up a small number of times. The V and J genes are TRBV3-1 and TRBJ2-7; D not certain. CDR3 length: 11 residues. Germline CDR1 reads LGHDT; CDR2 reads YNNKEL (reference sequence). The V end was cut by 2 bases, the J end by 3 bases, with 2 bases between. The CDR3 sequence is CASSQLYEQYF. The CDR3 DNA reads TGTGCCAGCAGCCAACTCTACGAGCAGTACTTC.